The entry below gives a single T cell receptor (beta chain) sequence along with its context. Antigen specificity is unknown. TCRdb's table, derived via immunoSEQ multiplex PCR, lists solely in-frame clones and lacks some. The table records fewer than 40,000 clones, about 92% of them present only once. The CDR3 is 15 residues long. CDR1 is KGHSH and CDR2 is LQKENI in the germline V gene. Germline trimming cut 2 bases from V and 1 base from J; bases unmatched to any gene: 2. This sample was included in a study of T cells in localized non-small cell lung cancer. Study-level findings and limits: Uninvolved neighboring lung showed the greatest T cell clonality, exceeding tumor. Sequencing, confined to only one tumor region, leaves heterogeneity possible.

The sample here was peripheral blood, taken before any cancer treatment. J is TRBJ1-1 and V is TRBV18; TRBD1 aligns across 9 bases. The clonotype was recovered from a female donor of 60 years or more with stage I lung adenocarcinoma. The CDR3 here is CASSPATGGNTEAFF. The CDR3, as DNA: TGTGCCAGCTCACCAGCGACAGGGGGGAACACTGAAGCTTTCTTT.